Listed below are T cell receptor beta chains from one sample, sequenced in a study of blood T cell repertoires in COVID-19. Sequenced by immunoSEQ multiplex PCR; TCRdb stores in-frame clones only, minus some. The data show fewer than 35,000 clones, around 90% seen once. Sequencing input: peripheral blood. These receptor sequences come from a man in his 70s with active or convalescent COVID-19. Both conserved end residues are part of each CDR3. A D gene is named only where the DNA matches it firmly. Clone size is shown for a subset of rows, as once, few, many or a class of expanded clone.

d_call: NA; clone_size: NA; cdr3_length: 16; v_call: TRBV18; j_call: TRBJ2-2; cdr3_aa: CASSPTTVANTGELFF; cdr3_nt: TGTGCCAGCTCACCCACAACAGTTGCGAACACCGGGGAGCTGTTTTTT
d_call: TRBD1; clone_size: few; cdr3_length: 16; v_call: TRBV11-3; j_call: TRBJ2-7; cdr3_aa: CASSPGQGAISYEQYF; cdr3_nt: TGTGCCAGCAGCCCAGGACAGGGGGCGATTTCCTACGAGCAGTACTTC
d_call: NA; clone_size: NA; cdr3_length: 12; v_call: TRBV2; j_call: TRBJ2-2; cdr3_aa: CASRLAAGELFF; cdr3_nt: TGTGCCAGCAGGCTAGCAGCCGGGGAGCTGTTTTTT
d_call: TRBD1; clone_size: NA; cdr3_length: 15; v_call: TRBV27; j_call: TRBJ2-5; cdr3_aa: CASSSGTGGVGTQYF; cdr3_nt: TGTGCCAGCAGTTCCGGGACAGGGGGAGTGGGGACCCAGTACTTC
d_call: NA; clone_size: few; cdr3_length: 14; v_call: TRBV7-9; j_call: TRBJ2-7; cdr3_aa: CASSSRARGREQYF; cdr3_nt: TGTGCCAGCAGCTCAAGGGCGCGGGGTCGCGAGCAGTACTTC
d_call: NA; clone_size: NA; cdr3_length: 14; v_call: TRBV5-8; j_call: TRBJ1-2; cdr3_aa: CASSLGQSLYGYTF; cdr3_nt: TGTGCCAGCAGCTTGGGCCAAAGCCTCTATGGCTACACCTTC
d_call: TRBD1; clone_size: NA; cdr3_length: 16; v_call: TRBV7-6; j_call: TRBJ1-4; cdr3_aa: CASSRGQGGTNEKLFF; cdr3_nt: TGTGCCAGCAGCCGCGGACAGGGGGGAACTAATGAAAAACTGTTTTTT
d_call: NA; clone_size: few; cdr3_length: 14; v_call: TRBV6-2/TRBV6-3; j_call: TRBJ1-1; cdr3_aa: CASSYGTGTAEAFF; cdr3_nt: TGTGCCAGCAGTTACGGGACTGGGACCGCTGAAGCTTTCTTT
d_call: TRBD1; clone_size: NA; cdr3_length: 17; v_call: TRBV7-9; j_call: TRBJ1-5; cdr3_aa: CASSFGTGGLGMEPQHF; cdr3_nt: TGTGCCAGCAGCTTCGGGACAGGGGGCCTCGGTATGGAGCCCCAGCATTTT
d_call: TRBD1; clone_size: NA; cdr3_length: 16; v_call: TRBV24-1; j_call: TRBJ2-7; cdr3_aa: CATSEHGTGSDYEQYF; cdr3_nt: TGTGCCACCAGTGAGCACGGGACAGGGTCCGACTACGAGCAGTACTTC
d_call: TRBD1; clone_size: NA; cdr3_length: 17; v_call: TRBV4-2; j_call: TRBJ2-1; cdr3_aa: CASSLSTGAVLHNEQFF; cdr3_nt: TGTGCCAGCAGCCTATCGACAGGGGCCGTGCTACACAATGAGCAGTTCTTC
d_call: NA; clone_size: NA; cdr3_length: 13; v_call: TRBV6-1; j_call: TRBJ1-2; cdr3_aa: CASSERGVRGYTF; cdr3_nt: TGTGCCAGCAGTGAACGAGGAGTGCGTGGCTACACCTTC
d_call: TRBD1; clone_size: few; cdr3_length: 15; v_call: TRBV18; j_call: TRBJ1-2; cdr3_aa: CASSPDRGYTYGYTF; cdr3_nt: TGTGCCAGCTCACCCGACAGGGGTTACACCTATGGCTACACCTTC
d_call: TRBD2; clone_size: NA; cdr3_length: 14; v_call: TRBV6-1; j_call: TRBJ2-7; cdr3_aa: CASSEAGLGYEQYF; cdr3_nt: TGTGCCAGCAGTGAAGCGGGACTAGGGTACGAGCAGTACTTC
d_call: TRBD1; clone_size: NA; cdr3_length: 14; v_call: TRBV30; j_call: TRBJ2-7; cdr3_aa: CAWSVRDRALGQYF; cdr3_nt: TGTGCCTGGAGTGTACGGGACAGGGCCCTAGGGCAGTACTTC
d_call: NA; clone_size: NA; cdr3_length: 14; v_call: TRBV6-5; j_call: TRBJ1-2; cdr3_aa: CASSYSQGNYGYTF; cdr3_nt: TGTGCCAGCAGTTACTCCCAGGGTAACTATGGCTACACCTTC
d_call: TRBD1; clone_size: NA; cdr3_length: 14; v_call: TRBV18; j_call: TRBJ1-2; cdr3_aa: CASSPSTGGFGYTF; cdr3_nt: TGTGCCAGCTCACCATCGACAGGGGGCTTTGGCTACACCTTC
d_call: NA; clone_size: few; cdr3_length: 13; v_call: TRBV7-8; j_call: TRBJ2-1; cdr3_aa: CASSSSSYNEQFF; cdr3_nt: TGTGCCAGCAGCTCTAGCTCCTACAATGAGCAGTTCTTC
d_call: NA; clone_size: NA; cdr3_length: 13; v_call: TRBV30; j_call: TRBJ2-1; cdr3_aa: CAWSSRGPDEQFF; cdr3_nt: TGTGCCTGGAGTAGCAGGGGCCCCGATGAGCAGTTCTTC
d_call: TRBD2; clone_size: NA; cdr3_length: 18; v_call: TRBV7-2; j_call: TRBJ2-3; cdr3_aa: CASSRVGFAGGLPDTQYF; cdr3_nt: TGTGCCAGCAGTAGGGTAGGGTTTGCGGGGGGACTACCAGATACGCAGTATTTT
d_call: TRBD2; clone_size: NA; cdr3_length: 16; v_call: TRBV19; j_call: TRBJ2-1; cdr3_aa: CASRLTRLAGAHEQFF; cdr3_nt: TGTGCCAGTAGGCTTACCAGACTAGCGGGAGCTCATGAGCAGTTCTTC
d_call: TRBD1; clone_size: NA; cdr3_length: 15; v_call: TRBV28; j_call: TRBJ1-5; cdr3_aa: CASSYMDRANQPQHF; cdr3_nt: TGTGCCAGCAGTTATATGGACAGGGCGAATCAGCCCCAGCATTTT
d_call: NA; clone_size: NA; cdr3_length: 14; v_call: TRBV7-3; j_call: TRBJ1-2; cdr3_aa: CASSPQAGVGGYTF; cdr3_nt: TGTGCCAGCAGCCCCCAGGCCGGGGTTGGCGGCTACACCTTC
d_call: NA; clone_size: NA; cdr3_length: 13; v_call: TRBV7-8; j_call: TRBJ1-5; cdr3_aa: CASSRVGLGPQHF; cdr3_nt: TGTGCCAGCAGCCGGGTGGGGCTGGGGCCCCAGCATTTT
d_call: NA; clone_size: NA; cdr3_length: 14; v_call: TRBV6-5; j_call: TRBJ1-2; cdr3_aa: CASSYSFGGYGYTF; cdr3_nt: TGTGCCAGCAGTTACTCTTTTGGCGGCTATGGCTACACCTTC
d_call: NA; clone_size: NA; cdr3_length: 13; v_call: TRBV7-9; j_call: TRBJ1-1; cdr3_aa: CASAIHMNTEAFF; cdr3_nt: TGTGCCAGCGCCATACATATGAACACTGAAGCTTTCTTT
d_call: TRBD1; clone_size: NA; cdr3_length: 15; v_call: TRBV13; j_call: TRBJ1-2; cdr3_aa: CASSSLGQGTYGYTF; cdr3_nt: TGTGCCAGCAGCTCCCTAGGACAGGGAACCTATGGCTACACCTTC
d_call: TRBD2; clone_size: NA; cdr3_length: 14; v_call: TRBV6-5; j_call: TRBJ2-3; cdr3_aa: CASTAGRGTDTQYF; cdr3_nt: TGTGCCAGCACGGCGGGGAGGGGTACAGATACGCAGTATTTT
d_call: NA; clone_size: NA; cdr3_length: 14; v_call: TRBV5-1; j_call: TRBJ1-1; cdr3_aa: CASSLSQTNTEAFF; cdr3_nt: TGCGCCAGCAGCTTGAGCCAGACAAACACTGAAGCTTTCTTT
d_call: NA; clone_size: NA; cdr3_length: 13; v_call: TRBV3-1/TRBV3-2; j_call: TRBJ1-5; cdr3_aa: CASSQLTQRPQHF; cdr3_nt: TGTGCCAGCAGCCAACTTACCCAGCGGCCCCAGCATTTT
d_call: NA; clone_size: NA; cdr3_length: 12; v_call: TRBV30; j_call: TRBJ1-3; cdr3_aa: CAWSVSGNTIYF; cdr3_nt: TGTGCCTGGAGTGTATCGGGAAACACCATATATTTT
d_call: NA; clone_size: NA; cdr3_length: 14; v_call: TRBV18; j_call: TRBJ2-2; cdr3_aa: CASSRDRNTGELFF; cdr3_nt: TGTGCCAGCTCCCGGGATAGGAACACCGGGGAGCTGTTTTTT
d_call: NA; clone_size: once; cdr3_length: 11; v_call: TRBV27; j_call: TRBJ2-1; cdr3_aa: CASSLGVEQFF; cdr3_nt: TGTGCCAGCAGTTTGGGAGTTGAGCAGTTCTTC
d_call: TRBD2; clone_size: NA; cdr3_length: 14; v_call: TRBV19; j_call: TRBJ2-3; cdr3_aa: CASWGRGATDTQYF; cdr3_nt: TGTGCCAGTTGGGGGCGGGGGGCCACAGATACGCAGTATTTT
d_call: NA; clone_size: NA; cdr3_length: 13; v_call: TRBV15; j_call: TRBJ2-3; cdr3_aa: CATSKPGEDTQYF; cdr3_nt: TGTGCCACCAGCAAGCCGGGAGAAGATACGCAGTATTTT
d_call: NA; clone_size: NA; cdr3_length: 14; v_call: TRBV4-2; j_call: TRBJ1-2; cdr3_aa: CASSPETGGYGYTF; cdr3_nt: TGTGCCAGCAGCCCCGAAACGGGAGGCTATGGCTACACCTTC
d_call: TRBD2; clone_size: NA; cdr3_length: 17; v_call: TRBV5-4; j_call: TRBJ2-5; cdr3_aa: CASTPEASGGSVETQYF; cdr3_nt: TGTGCCAGCACCCCGGAGGCTAGCGGGGGCTCTGTAGAGACCCAGTACTTC
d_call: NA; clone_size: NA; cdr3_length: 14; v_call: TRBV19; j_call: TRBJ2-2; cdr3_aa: CASSHRGGPGELFF; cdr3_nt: TGTGCCAGTAGCCACAGGGGAGGTCCCGGGGAGCTGTTTTTT
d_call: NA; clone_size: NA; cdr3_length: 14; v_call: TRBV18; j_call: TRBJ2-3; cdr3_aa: CASSPPSYTDTQYF; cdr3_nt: TGTGCCAGCTCACCACCCTCCTACACAGATACGCAGTATTTT
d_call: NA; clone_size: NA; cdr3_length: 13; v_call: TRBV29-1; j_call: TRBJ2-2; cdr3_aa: CSVQGGGRGELFF; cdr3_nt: TGCAGCGTTCAGGGAGGGGGTCGCGGGGAGCTGTTTTTT
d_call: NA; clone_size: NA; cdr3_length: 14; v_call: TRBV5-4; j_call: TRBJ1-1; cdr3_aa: CASSSGSKNTEAFF; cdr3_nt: TGTGCCAGCAGCTCGGGGTCTAAGAACACTGAAGCTTTCTTT
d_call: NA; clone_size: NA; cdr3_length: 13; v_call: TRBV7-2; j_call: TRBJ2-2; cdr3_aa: CASSPHYTGELFF; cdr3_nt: TGTGCCAGCAGCCCCCATTACACCGGGGAGCTGTTTTTT
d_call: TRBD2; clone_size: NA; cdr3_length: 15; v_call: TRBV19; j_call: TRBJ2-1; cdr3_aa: CASSPGTSVYNEQFF; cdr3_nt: TGTGCCAGTAGCCCCGGGACTAGCGTCTACAATGAGCAGTTCTTC
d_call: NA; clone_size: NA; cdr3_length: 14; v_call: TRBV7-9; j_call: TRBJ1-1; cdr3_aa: CASSLGQANTEAFF; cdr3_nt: TGTGCCAGCAGCTTAGGACAAGCGAACACTGAAGCTTTCTTT
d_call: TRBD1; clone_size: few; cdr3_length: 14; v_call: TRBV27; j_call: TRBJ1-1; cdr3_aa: CASSLRRGRTEAFF; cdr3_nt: TGTGCCAGCAGTTTACGCAGGGGGAGAACTGAAGCTTTCTTT
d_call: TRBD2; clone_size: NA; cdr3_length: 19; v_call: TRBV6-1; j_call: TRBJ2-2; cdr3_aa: CASSDLPGLAGGSTGELFF; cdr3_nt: TGTGCCAGCAGTGATTTGCCGGGACTAGCGGGAGGTTCGACCGGGGAGCTGTTTTTT
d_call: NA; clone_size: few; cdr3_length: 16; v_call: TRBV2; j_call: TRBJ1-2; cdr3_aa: CASSPPSAQGSYGYTF; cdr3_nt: TGTGCCAGCAGCCCGCCCTCCGCACAGGGTTCCTATGGCTACACCTTC
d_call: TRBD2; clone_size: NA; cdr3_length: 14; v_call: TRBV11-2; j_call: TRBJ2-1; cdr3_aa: CASSREGRNNEQFF; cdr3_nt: TGTGCCAGCAGCCGGGAGGGGCGAAACAATGAGCAGTTCTTC
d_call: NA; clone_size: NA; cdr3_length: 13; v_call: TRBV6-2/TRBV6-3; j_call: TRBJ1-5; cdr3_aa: CASSYANYQPQHF; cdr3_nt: TGTGCCAGCAGTTACGCGAACTATCAGCCCCAGCATTTT
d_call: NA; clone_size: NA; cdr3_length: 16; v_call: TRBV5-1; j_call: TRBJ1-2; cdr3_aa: CASSLDARKLNYGYTF; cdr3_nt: TGCGCCAGCAGCTTGGACGCGCGGAAACTAAACTATGGCTACACCTTC